The 23 T cell receptor beta chains below were found in one sample sequenced in a study of neurological immune-mediated disorders. In TCRdb, the 5' RACE reads were re-called with MiXCR into one record per CDR3 protein. The table has tens of thousands of distinct CDR3 sequences, 9.4% seen once; the top ten hold 1.5% to 2%. The specimen sequenced was PBMCs. Receptor source: a man aged 50 or older in good health.

As regards this clonotype: The junction departs from germline at one end; a sequencing error may be responsible. V and J are TRBV27 and TRBJ2-7; 13 nucleotides agree with TRBD2. In germline, CDR1 is MNHEY, CDR2 SMNVEV (reference sequence). The CDR3 is 17 amino acids. The CDR3 DNA follows: TGTGTCAGTCCCGGGACTAGCGGGATCGGGCGCCCGTACGATCAGTACTTC. Translating it yields CVSPGTSGIGRPYDQYF.

As concerns this clonotype: Given a much more abundant clone one base away, this may be a read error. The rearrangement uses TRBV5-1 and TRBJ2-7; 7 bases line up with TRBD1. This CDR3 has 14 amino acids. V was clipped by 2 bases and J by 7 bases; unmatched bases: 9. The V gene's germline CDR1 is SGHRS and CDR2 YFSETQ. CDR3 sequence: CASSFEGAWGEQYF. In nucleotides, the CDR3 is TGCGCCAGCAGCTTTGAGGGGGCTTGGGGGGAGCAGTACTTC.

Ten or more counts support this clonotype. This chain joins TRBV9 and TRBJ1-1; TRBD1 might be the D (5 bases). V lost 4 bases to trimming and J lost 0 bases, with 10 bases between them. CDR1 and CDR2 (germline): SGDLS, YYNGEE. The CDR3 loop spans 14 amino acids. CDR3 amino acids: CASSPQTVNTEAFF. The CDR3 DNA is TGTGCCAGCAGCCCACAGACAGTGAACACTGAAGCTTTCTTT.

V usage is TRBV20-1 and J usage is TRBJ2-7; 10 bases fit TRBD2. V lost 5 bases, J lost 3 bases, and 7 bases stayed unmatched. The length of the CDR3 is 14 residues. CDR1 and CDR2 from the germline V gene are DFQATT and SNEGSKA (reference sequence). In DNA, the CDR3 is TGCAGTGCTTTCTCTAGCGGGGGTTTCTACGAGCAGTACTTC. It translates to CSAFSSGGFYEQYF.

Many counts were recorded for this clonotype. The chain joins TRBV28 to TRBJ2-5; 15 bases agree with TRBD2. The CDR3 runs 16 residues. Unmatched junction bases numbered 6, after V lost 5 bases and J lost 5 bases. Germline CDR1 reads MDHEN; CDR2 reads SYDVKM. Here the CDR3 reads CASSPGLAGGIETQYF. Written as DNA, the CDR3 is TGTGCCAGCAGTCCAGGACTAGCGGGAGGGATTGAGACCCAGTACTTC.

This clonotype occurred many times. The rearrangement uses TRBV7-9 and TRBJ2-7, with TRBD1 as a possible D gene (5 bases). Germline V lookup: CDR1 SEHNR, CDR2 FQNEAQ (reference sequence). V was clipped by 1 base and J by 6 bases, with 13 bases between them. The CDR3 spans 14 residues. The CDR3 DNA sequence: TGTGCCAGCAGCTTAGAGGTCAGGGTTGGCGAGCAGTACTTC. Translated, it gives CASSLEVRVGEQYF.

This clonotype was observed at least ten times. CDR3 amino acids: CASSYGPDTQYF. The CDR3 coding sequence is TGTGCCAGCAGCTACGGTCCAGATACGCAGTATTTT. The J gene is TRBJ2-3, the V gene TRBV7-6, with D uncertain. The CDR3 covers 12 residues. V gave up 4 bases and J gave up 4 bases, with 6 bases separating them. Per the germline V gene, CDR1 is SGHVS and CDR2 is FNYEAQ.

This clonotype was counted many times. The chain joins TRBV28 to TRBJ2-7; weak D call: TRBD1 (6 bases). In germline, CDR1 is MDHEN, CDR2 SYDVKM. V lost 5 bases and J 7 bases, leaving 15 bases between the germline ends. The CDR3 has 13 residues. DNA for the CDR3: TGTGCCAGCAGTCAACACGGACAGCAGGAGCAGTACTTC. Its protein product is CASSQHGQQEQYF.

This clonotype was observed many times. V usage is TRBV2 and J usage is TRBJ2-7, with 9 positions matching TRBD1. The germline V gene has CDR1 SNHLY and CDR2 FYNNEI. The CDR3 has 14 amino acids. V trimming: 1 base; J trimming: 4 bases; junction bases outside the gene matches: 2. The CDR3 loop reads CASSEGQGVYEQYF. CDR3 nucleotides: TGTGCCAGCAGTGAAGGACAGGGGGTTTACGAGCAGTACTTC.

Ten or more counts support this clonotype. The J gene is TRBJ2-7, the V gene TRBV28; D uncertain. CDR1 is MDHEN, CDR2 SYDVKM, per germline. CDR3 size: 14 residues. Deletions cut 0 bases from V and 2 bases from J, with 8 bases between. CDR3 coding DNA: TGTGCCAGCAGTTTATGGGCCCTGACCTACGAGCAGTACTTC. Amino acids: CASSLWALTYEQYF.

This clonotype was seen repeatedly, ten times or more. The rearrangement links TRBV5-1 to TRBJ2-7; D may match TRBD1 or TRBD2 (5 bases each). The CDR3 length is 18 residues. CDR1 and CDR2 (germline): SGHRS, YFSETQ. V shed 0 bases and J shed 0 bases, with 19 bases lying between them. CDR3 DNA sequence: TGCGCCAGCAGCTTGGCCGGGGCCGCAAAGAAGAGCTCCTACGAGCAGTACTTC. Translation gives CASSLAGAAKKSSYEQYF.

This clonotype has ten or more counts. The chain recombines TRBV5-1 with TRBJ1-3; 7 bases match TRBD1. Trimming removed 0 bases from V and 8 bases from J; junction bases left unmatched: 2. Germline V gives CDR1 SGHRS, CDR2 YFSETQ. The CDR3 consists of 13 residues. This chain's CDR3 is CASSLAGTDTIYF. For the CDR3, the DNA is TGCGCCAGCAGCTTGGCCGGGACAGACACCATATATTTT.

This clonotype has at least ten counts. The chain recombines TRBV15 with TRBJ2-7; D gene unclear. Deletions cut 5 bases from V and 5 bases from J, with 13 bases between. CDR1 and CDR2 (germline): LNHNV, YYDKDF (reference sequence). The length of the CDR3 is 13 residues. The CDR3 region has the DNA TGTGCCACCAGCCTCGGCGAAGCTGACGAGCAGTACTTC. Translation: CATSLGEADEQYF.

This clonotype was found many times. V and J are TRBV12-3 or TRBV12-4 and TRBJ1-6; 9 bases map to TRBD1. The CDR3 is 16 residues long. The V gene end was trimmed by 7 bases and the J gene end by 5 bases; junction bases not matched to a gene: 9. CDR3 sequence reads: CASTLGQGFHNSPLHF. In DNA form, the CDR3 reads TGTGCCAGCACCCTAGGACAGGGGTTCCATAATTCACCCCTCCACTTT.

This clonotype has a count of ten or more. This chain joins TRBV20-1 and TRBJ2-3; 12 bases are shared with TRBD2. Trimming cost V 3 bases and J 5 bases; bases outside gene matches: 9. The germline V gene has CDR1 DFQATT and CDR2 SNEGSKA (reference sequence). The CDR3 consists of 16 residues. CDR3 sequence reads: CSARFLAGGQGDTQYF. DNA for the CDR3: TGCAGTGCTAGGTTTCTAGCGGGGGGGCAAGGAGATACGCAGTATTTT.

In this sample, this clonotype turned up many times. The DNA of the CDR3 is TGTGCCAGCAATCGGACAGTTCTTTCACCCCTCCACTTT. Translating gives CASNRTVLSPLHF. This chain uses TRBV21-1 with TRBJ1-6; the table gives TRBD1 as D, unverified against the DNA. TRBV21-1 is a pseudogene locus. CDR3 size: 13 residues.

The chain carries TRBV7-2 and TRBJ1-1; TRBD1 matches 8 bases. V was pared by 1 base and J by 7 bases, with 8 bases of the junction left unmatched. The CDR3 is 15 amino acids. Germline V lookup: CDR1 SGHTA, CDR2 FQGNSA. CDR3 sequence reads: CASSLGGQGGGEAFF. CDR3 sequence (DNA): TGTGCCAGCAGCTTAGGAGGACAGGGCGGGGGTGAAGCTTTCTTT.

Ten or more counts support this clonotype. The rearrangement links TRBV10-3 to TRBJ2-2; 7 bases match TRBD1. The CDR3 sequence is 19 residues long. With 3 bases clipped from V and 1 base from J, the junction kept 14 bases outside the gene matches. In germline, CDR1 is ENHRY, CDR2 SYGVKD. CDR3 sequence reads: CAISETGTAIYRNTGELFF. CDR3 nucleotides: TGTGCCATCAGTGAAACCGGGACAGCAATCTACCGGAACACCGGGGAGCTGTTTTTT.

This clonotype was counted only a few times. The chain carries TRBV20-1 and TRBJ1-2; 9 bases are shared with TRBD1. Germline V gene sequence: CDR1 DFQATT, CDR2 SNEGSKA (reference sequence). J lost 4 bases, V lost 1 base, and 4 bases had no gene match. CDR3 length equals 14 residues. CDR3 sequence reads: CSARATGGGYGYTF. The CDR3 DNA follows: TGCAGTGCTAGAGCGACAGGGGGAGGCTATGGCTACACCTTC.

This clonotype was recorded at least ten times. The rearrangement joins TRBV5-1 to TRBJ1-3; D is possibly TRBD1 (5 bases). CDR3 length: 15 residues. The ends were cut back, 3 bases at V and 0 bases at J, with 10 bases in the middle. Germline V lookup: CDR1 SGHRS, CDR2 YFSETQ. The CDR3 DNA is TGCGCCAGCAGCTCTGACAGTCTCTCTGGAAACACCATATATTTT. Its protein product is CASSSDSLSGNTIYF. The entire variable domain, with the rest obtained from reference TRBV5-1 and TRBJ1-3, is as follows: KAGVTQTPRYLIKTRGQQVTLSCSPISGHRSVSWYQQTPGQGLQFLFEYFSETQRNKGNFPGRFSGRQFSNSRSEMNVSTLELGDSALYLCASSSDSLSGNTIYFGEGSWLTVV.

This clonotype was observed many times. The V gene is TRBV7-2, the J gene TRBJ1-1; possible D gene TRBD1, 5 bases. The CDR3 sequence is 15 residues long. Trimming pared 1 base from V and 5 bases from J, leaving 14 bases between. Looked up from germline, CDR1 is SGHTA and CDR2 is FQGNSA. CDR3 protein: CASSLVPGPRTEAFF. In nucleotides, the CDR3 is TGTGCCAGCAGCTTAGTGCCGGGACCCAGAACTGAAGCTTTCTTT.

The sample holds many counts of this clonotype. V usage is TRBV6-2 or TRBV6-3 and J usage is TRBJ1-1; perhaps TRBD1 as D (6 bases). Trimming cost V 2 bases and J 4 bases, with 11 bases left between them. Germline V gene data show CDR1 as MNHEY and CDR2 as SVGEGT. This CDR3 region has 14 residues. CDR3 residues: CASSYRGDGTEAFF. CDR3 nucleotide sequence: TGTGCCAGCAGTTACAGGGGGGACGGCACTGAAGCTTTCTTT.

The chain recombines TRBV7-9 with TRBJ1-1; the D is unclear. Germline V gene sequence: CDR1 SEHNR, CDR2 FQNEAQ (reference sequence). Trimming removed 7 bases at V and 8 bases at J, with 17 bases between. The CDR3 contains 13 residues. In DNA form, the CDR3 reads TGTGCCAGCATCCGGACGGGAAGAGGGGAAGCTTTCTTT. Translating it yields CASIRTGRGEAFF.